This TCR beta chain derives from a study of T cells expressing NK-cell markers. Following a re-call of the 5' RACE reads, TCRdb has one entry per CDR3 protein and lacks DNA. The sample data list 300,000 to 500,000 distinct CDR3 sequences. The TCR comes from a woman between 45 and 65 years old in good health. Sequences were obtained from blood T cells: a sorted CD56 or NKG2C T cell subset, CD4+ or CD8+ T cells, or bulk PBMC T cells (not recorded which).

The CDR3: CASKRTQISTDTQYF. This rearrangement joins TRBV5-1 to TRBJ2-3; TCRdb names TRBD1, which stays unverified in the absence of DNA. The CDR3 contains 15 residues. Germline CDR1 reads SGHRS; CDR2 reads YFSETQ. Complete variable domain (other parts from reference TRBV5-1 and TRBJ2-3): KAGVTQTPRYLIKTRGQQVTLSCSPISGHRSVSWYQQTPGQGLQFLFEYFSETQRNKGNFPGRFSGRQFSNSRSEMNVSTLELGDSALYLCASKRTQISTDTQYFGPGTRLTVL.